The 23 T cell receptor beta chains presented below share a single source sample, sequenced in a study of blood T cell repertoires in COVID-19. The repertoire was sequenced with immunoSEQ multiplex PCR; TCRdb's copy has only in-frame clones and lacks some. The table shows about 25,000 clones, with 83% occurring only once. The sample was peripheral blood. The receptors shown here come from a human donor in a cohort sampled during active COVID-19.

V and J are TRBV7-2 and TRBJ2-3; perhaps TRBD2 as D (5 bases). The CDR3 extends over 13 amino acids. CDR1 is SGHTA and CDR2 is FQGNSA in the germline V gene. Trimming took off 2 bases at V and 5 bases at J, with 8 bases between the two ends. The CDR3 coding sequence is TGTGCCAGCAGCTTAACGCGGGTAGATACGCAGTATTTT. Residues: CASSLTRVDTQYF.

This chain connects TRBV5-1 to TRBJ2-3; 14 bases align to TRBD2. V trimming: 3 bases; J trimming: 2 bases; junction bases outside the gene matches: 5. Germline loops: CDR1 SGHRS, CDR2 YFSETQ. CDR3 length: 17 amino acids. The CDR3 is CASSSGLAGGHTDTQYF. CDR3 in DNA: TGCGCCAGCAGCTCAGGACTAGCGGGGGGCCACACAGATACGCAGTATTTT.

CDR3 nucleotide sequence: TGTGCCAGCAGCCACAAATTCCGGGACAGGGAGTTTCCAGATACGCAGTATTTT. It is translated as CASSHKFRDREFPDTQYF. The chain combines TRBV3-1 (or the pseudogene TRBV3-2) with TRBJ2-3; TRBD1 agrees at 9 bases. The germline V gene has CDR1 LGHDT and CDR2 YNNKEL (reference sequence). The CDR3 runs to 18 residues. Trimming cost V 3 bases and J 4 bases; bases outside gene matches: 14.

Only one count was recorded for this clone. V and J are TRBV5-8 and TRBJ2-7; TRBD1 aligns across 8 bases. The germline CDR1 and CDR2 sequences are SGHTS and YDEGEE. The ends lost 1 base at V and 3 bases at J; junction bases unmatched: 3. This CDR3 contains 14 residues. The CDR3 region has the DNA TGTGCCAGCAGCTTGACGGACAGGGACTACGAGCAGTACTTC. It specifies CASSLTDRDYEQYF.

This clone was observed a single time. The CDR3 coding sequence is TGTGCCAGCAGTTTCAGGGGGCAGGGTCAGCCCCAGCATTTT. Protein product: CASSFRGQGQPQHF. The chain recombines TRBV27 with TRBJ1-5; 8 nucleotides line up with TRBD1. The CDR3 has 14 residues. The germline V gene has CDR1 MNHEY and CDR2 SMNVEV (reference sequence). V shed 3 bases, J shed 6 bases, and the junction held 4 bases outside the gene matches.

This rearrangement joins TRBV19 to TRBJ2-1, with TRBD1 matching 11 bases. The V gene's germline CDR1 is LNHDA and CDR2 SQIVND (reference sequence). Trimming cost V 7 bases and J 9 bases; bases outside gene matches: 14. The CDR3 consists of 16 residues. This chain's CDR3 is CASIGDRGKGFGEQFF. The CDR3 DNA sequence: TGTGCCAGTATCGGGGACAGGGGGAAAGGTTTTGGTGAGCAGTTCTTC.

This clone showed up just once. The J gene is TRBJ1-2, the V gene TRBV9; 7 nucleotides match TRBD1. Germline CDR1 is SGDLS and CDR2 is YYNGEE. V trimming: 4 bases; J trimming: 8 bases; junction bases outside the gene matches: 8. This CDR3 spans 13 amino acids. This CDR3 reads CASSLEQGRGYTF. The DNA of the CDR3 is TGTGCCAGCAGCCTTGAACAGGGGCGGGGCTACACCTTC.

The table lists this clone with a few counts. The chain joins TRBV5-1 to TRBJ1-4, with D uncertain. The germline CDR1 and CDR2 sequences are SGHRS and YFSETQ. V gave up 4 bases and J gave up 6 bases, with 19 bases separating them. The CDR3 extends over 16 amino acids. This chain's CDR3 is CASSTGPGQEDEKLFF. The CDR3 DNA reads as TGCGCCAGCAGCACGGGCCCCGGCCAGGAGGATGAAAAACTGTTTTTT. The whole variable domain, filled in from reference TRBV5-1 and TRBJ1-4, reads KAGVTQTPRYLIKTRGQQVTLSCSPISGHRSVSWYQQTPGQGLQFLFEYFSETQRNKGNFPGRFSGRQFSNSRSEMNVSTLELGDSALYLCASSTGPGQEDEKLFFGSGTQLSVL.

This chain joins TRBV27 and TRBJ2-7, with 9 nucleotides matching TRBD2. The CDR3 covers 15 residues. Germline CDR1 is MNHEY and CDR2 is SMNVEV (reference sequence). V trimming: 2 bases; J trimming: 5 bases; junction bases outside the gene matches: 7. This CDR3 is CASSLGAGGANEQYF. The CDR3 DNA follows: TGTGCCAGCAGTTTAGGGGCGGGAGGGGCCAACGAGCAGTACTTC.

The rearrangement joins TRBV2 to TRBJ2-7, with D perhaps matching TRBD2 (5 bases). This CDR3 is 13 amino acids long. Trimming took off 8 bases at V and 13 bases at J, with 24 bases between the two ends. Germline assignment: CDR1 SNHLY and CDR2 FYNNEI. Here the CDR3 reads CASGERAATRGYF. In DNA, the CDR3 is TGTGCCAGCGGCGAGAGAGCGGCGACCAGAGGATACTTC.

The V and J genes are TRBV19 and TRBJ1-1, with 7 positions matching TRBD1. Trimming cost V 2 bases and J 2 bases; bases outside gene matches: 8. The germline V gene has CDR1 LNHDA and CDR2 SQIVND (reference sequence). The CDR3 has 16 residues. The CDR3 DNA reads TGTGCCAGTAGTATAAGGGGCAGGGGGACCAACACTGAAGCTTTCTTT. The encoded protein is CASSIRGRGTNTEAFF.

As DNA, the CDR3 is TGTGCCAGCAGTTACCTCGGGAACACTGAAGCTTTCTTT. Translating it yields CASSYLGNTEAFF. The J gene is TRBJ1-1, the V gene TRBV6-5, with unresolved D. The germline V and J ends were trimmed by 2 bases and 1 base, with 5 bases remaining between them. The CDR3 loop spans 13 amino acids. CDR1 is MNHEY, CDR2 SVGAGI, per germline.

The chain has TRBV4-1 and TRBJ2-7; D perhaps matches TRBD2 (6 bases). Trimming took 8 bases from V and 3 from J, leaving 14 bases between them. The V gene's germline CDR1 is MGHRA and CDR2 YSYEKL. The CDR3 has 13 amino acids. This CDR3 is CASGGMGGYEQYF. For the CDR3, the DNA is TGCGCCAGCGGAGGGATGGGGGGCTACGAGCAGTACTTC.

Details on this clone: Sequence at one end of the junction differs from germline and may be a read error. The chain combines TRBV5-1 with TRBJ2-2; 9 nucleotides line up with TRBD2. Germline CDR1 reads SGHRS; CDR2 reads YFSETQ. The CDR3 is 15 amino acids. As DNA, the CDR3 is TGCGCCAGCAGCTCCGGACTAGCGAACCCCGGGGAGCTGTTTTTT. It specifies CASSSGLANPGELFF.

The chain links TRBV7-2 to TRBJ2-5; 9 bases fit TRBD1. Germline V gene lookup returns CDR1 SGHTA and CDR2 FQGNSA. J was trimmed by 5 bases and V by 8 bases; bases with no gene match: 12. CDR3 length equals 15 residues. CDR3 DNA sequence: TGTGCCAGCCTGGGACAGGGTGTGGGAAGCGAGACCCAGTACTTC. This encodes CASLGQGVGSETQYF.

In this sample, this clone turned up a few times. This sequence joins TRBV7-2 and TRBJ2-1, with 9 positions matching TRBD2. CDR1 and CDR2 (germline): SGHTA, FQGNSA. The CDR3 totals 13 residues. Unmatched junction bases numbered 11, after V lost 5 bases and J lost 15 bases. Here the CDR3 DNA reads TGTGCCAGCAGCGTAAGAAGCGGGGGGAAGACGTTCTTC. Translated: CASSVRSGGKTFF. Looking up the rest from reference TRBV7-2 and TRBJ2-1 gives the full variable domain: GAGVSQSPSNKVTEKGKDVELRCDPISGHTALYWYRQSLGQGLEFLIYFQGNSAPDKSGLPSDRFSAERTGGSVSTLTIQRTQQEDSAVYLCASSVRSGGKTFFGPGTRLTVL.

The rearrangement joins TRBV19 to TRBJ1-6; possible D gene TRBD1, 6 bases. The CDR3 spans 14 residues. Germline CDR1 and CDR2: LNHDA and SQIVND (reference sequence). Trimming left V 8 bases short and J 4 bases short, with 12 bases between. CDR3 sequence: CASSTTGYNSPLHF. CDR3 sequence (DNA): TGTGCCAGTTCCACGACAGGTTATAATTCACCCCTCCACTTT.

The genes are TRBV4-1 and TRBJ2-7; D might be TRBD1 (5 bases). From germline, CDR1 is MGHRA and CDR2 YSYEKL. Between the trimmed V and J ends, which lost 0 bases and 0 bases, there was a span of 12 bases. This CDR3 comprises 16 residues. The CDR3 reads CASSQDSGPSSYEQYF. As DNA, the CDR3 is TGCGCCAGCAGCCAAGATTCAGGGCCTAGCTCCTACGAGCAGTACTTC.

This rearrangement joins TRBV5-5 to TRBJ1-6; 9 bases map to TRBD1. Germline V gene data show CDR1 as SGHKS and CDR2 as YYEKEE (reference sequence). This CDR3 region has 15 residues. Losses at the gene ends were 3 bases for V and 6 bases for J; bases not matched to a gene: 4. The CDR3 loop reads CASSSGTGSNSPLHF. The CDR3 region has the DNA TGTGCCAGCAGCTCCGGGACAGGGAGTAATTCACCCCTCCACTTT. The full variable domain, with the rest looked up from reference TRBV5-5 and TRBJ1-6, is DAGVTQSPTHLIKTRGQQVTLRCSPISGHKSVSWYQQVLGQGPQFIFQYYEKEERGRGNFPDRFSARQFPNYSSELNVNALLLGDSALYLCASSSGTGSNSPLHFGNGTRLTVT.

The chain joins TRBV4-2 to TRBJ2-1; TRBD2 aligns across 9 bases. The CDR3 consists of 20 residues. Trimming removed 0 bases from V and 3 bases from J; junction bases left unmatched: 15. CDR1 is LGHNA, CDR2 YNFKEQ, per germline. This CDR3 reads CASSQEVVASGRTLYNEQFF. CDR3 in DNA: TGTGCCAGCAGCCAAGAAGTAGTGGCCAGCGGGAGGACCCTCTACAATGAGCAGTTCTTC.

The rearrangement joins TRBV5-1 to TRBJ2-1; 12 bases match TRBD2. Trimming removed 4 bases from V and 9 bases from J; junction bases left unmatched: 11. In germline, CDR1 is SGHRS, CDR2 YFSETQ. The CDR3 extends over 16 amino acids. The CDR3 loop is CASSLRGLAGSGEQFF. The CDR3 DNA reads as TGCGCCAGCAGCCTGCGGGGACTAGCGGGTTCGGGTGAGCAGTTCTTC.

V usage is TRBV27 and J usage is TRBJ1-2; 9 positions agree with TRBD1. The J segment lost 1 base and the V segment lost 3 bases, leaving 6 bases of the junction unmatched. The germline V gene has CDR1 MNHEY and CDR2 SMNVEV (reference sequence). CDR3 length: 16 amino acids. CDR3 DNA: TGTGCCAGCAGTTTTGGCCGGGACAGGGTTAACTATGGCTACACCTTC. Translated, it gives CASSFGRDRVNYGYTF.

This clone was recorded only once. The chain employs TRBV7-2 and TRBJ1-4; D not resolved. This CDR3 has 16 amino acids. CDR1 and CDR2 from the germline V gene are SGHTA and FQGNSA. V lost 4 bases and J 8 bases, leaving 20 bases between the germline ends. CDR3 region: CASSSGGVRRGEKLFF. For the CDR3, the DNA is TGTGCCAGCAGCTCTGGTGGGGTACGGCGGGGAGAAAAACTGTTTTTT.